Listed here is a single T cell receptor beta chain. The antigen remains unidentified. V was pared by 0 bases and J by 4 bases, with 12 bases between. The CDR3 loop spans 15 amino acids. Germline CDR1 LNHNV, CDR2 YYDKDF (reference sequence). The sample originates from a study of blood T cells in healthy people across ages. The study, taken as a whole, reports: A roughly linear age-dependent decrease characterized TCR beta diversity per million T cells. It was found that TCR beta diversity correlated strongly with the percentage of naive T cells.

Next came a second PCR, run for 7 to 11 cycles, which used a sample-barcoded 5' primer along with a J-beta primer mix. Each sample yielded at least 3 million CDR3-containing paired-end reads. TCRdb re-analysed the 5' RACE reads in MiXCR, keeping a single row per CDR3 protein. Among 850,000 to 1,300,000 distinct CDR3 sequences listed, more than 35% were seen once. The total RNA that was extracted per sample amounted to at least 5 micrograms. The chain employs TRBV15 and TRBJ2-5; a possible D gene is TRBD1 (6 bases). The sequencing sample was made of blood. The clonotype was recovered from a woman in her sixties or seventies in good health. This CDR3 reads CATSRDSHRVETQYF. CDR3 DNA: TGTGCCACCAGCAGAGATTCACACAGGGTAGAGACCCAGTACTTC.